A selection of T cell receptor beta chains follows, all from one sample in a study of OX40 agonist ivuxolimab in advanced cancers. Data came from immunoSEQ multiplex PCR; TCRdb stores just in-frame clones and leaves some out. The sample has under 20,000 clones, approximately 77% seen once; the top ten hold about 24%. The specimen comprised CD4+ or CD8+ T cells sorted from blood, sampled in a trial of the OX40 agonist ivuxolimab. These receptors all come from an adult with an advanced solid tumor such as melanoma, head and neck, liver or kidney cancer. CDR3s include the opening cysteine and the closing phenylalanine or tryptophan. D genes are given only for firm matches. Size is omitted from some rows. Given values are once, few, many or a class for expanded clones.

j_gene: TRBJ1-2; v_gene: TRBV4-2; d_gene: TRBD1; abundance: .; CDR3aa: CASSPRQGELSYGYTF; CDR3nt: TGTGCCAGCAGCCCGAGACAGGGAGAACTCTCCTATGGCTACACCTTC
j_gene: TRBJ1-5; v_gene: TRBV5-1; d_gene: .; abundance: .; CDR3aa: CASSLRGTGLNQPQHF; CDR3nt: TGCGCCAGCAGCTTGAGGGGTACAGGTCTCAATCAGCCCCAGCATTTT
j_gene: TRBJ2-5; v_gene: TRBV11-2; d_gene: TRBD1; abundance: .; CDR3aa: CASSLVWTGAETQYF; CDR3nt: TGTGCCAGCAGCTTAGTTTGGACAGGTGCTGAGACCCAGTACTTC
j_gene: TRBJ2-7; v_gene: TRBV25-1; d_gene: .; abundance: few; CDR3aa: CASTPREAYEQYF; CDR3nt: TGTGCCAGCACCCCTCGTGAAGCCTACGAGCAGTACTTC
j_gene: TRBJ2-7; v_gene: TRBV7-9; d_gene: .; abundance: .; CDR3aa: CASSLGGPAGSNYEQYF; CDR3nt: TGTGCCAGCAGCTTAGGAGGCCCCGCTGGGTCGAACTACGAGCAGTACTTC
j_gene: TRBJ1-5; v_gene: TRBV4-1; d_gene: .; abundance: few; CDR3aa: CASSLQGSNQPQHF; CDR3nt: TGCGCCAGCAGCCTCCAGGGCAGCAATCAGCCCCAGCATTTT
j_gene: TRBJ1-5; v_gene: TRBV19; d_gene: .; abundance: .; CDR3aa: CASSEDLPNQPQHF; CDR3nt: TGTGCCAGTAGTGAGGATCTCCCCAATCAGCCCCAGCATTTT
j_gene: TRBJ2-1; v_gene: TRBV19; d_gene: .; abundance: .; CDR3aa: CASSRTSSSYNEQFF; CDR3nt: TGTGCCAGTAGCCGGACATCCAGCTCCTACAATGAGCAGTTCTTC
j_gene: TRBJ2-4; v_gene: TRBV7-6; d_gene: TRBD2; abundance: .; CDR3aa: CASSPWEGTKNIQYF; CDR3nt: TGTGCCAGCAGCCCCTGGGAGGGGACCAAAAACATTCAGTACTTC
j_gene: TRBJ2-3; v_gene: TRBV27; d_gene: .; abundance: .; CDR3aa: CASSLTRGGADTQYF; CDR3nt: TGTGCCAGCAGTTTAACGCGGGGTGGGGCAGATACGCAGTATTTT
j_gene: TRBJ1-5; v_gene: TRBV6-8; d_gene: TRBD1; abundance: medium-sized; CDR3aa: CASSYPTGVGNQPQHF; CDR3nt: TGTGCCAGCAGTTACCCGACAGGGGTTGGCAATCAGCCCCAGCATTTT
j_gene: TRBJ2-3; v_gene: TRBV7-9; d_gene: TRBD2; abundance: .; CDR3aa: CASTSGGYYTDTQYF; CDR3nt: TGTGCCAGCACCTCGGGGGGTTATTACACAGATACGCAGTATTTT
j_gene: TRBJ2-1; v_gene: TRBV29-1; d_gene: .; abundance: once; CDR3aa: CSVGQTLGQFF; CDR3nt: TGCAGCGTCGGACAGACCCTGGGGCAGTTCTTC
j_gene: TRBJ1-1; v_gene: TRBV30; d_gene: .; abundance: .; CDR3aa: CAWSWGGGSTEAFF; CDR3nt: TGTGCCTGGAGTTGGGGGGGAGGGAGCACTGAAGCTTTCTTT
j_gene: TRBJ2-2; v_gene: TRBV9; d_gene: .; abundance: few; CDR3aa: CASSAEDSLTGELFF; CDR3nt: TGTGCCAGCAGCGCGGAAGACAGTCTCACCGGGGAGCTGTTTTTT
j_gene: TRBJ1-4; v_gene: TRBV19; d_gene: TRBD1; abundance: .; CDR3aa: CASNSGGNEKLFF; CDR3nt: TGTGCCAGTAACTCAGGGGGCAATGAAAAACTGTTTTTT
j_gene: TRBJ2-1; v_gene: TRBV11-3; d_gene: .; abundance: .; CDR3aa: CASSLLRFANEQFF; CDR3nt: TGTGCCAGCAGCTTACTGAGGTTTGCGAATGAGCAGTTCTTC
j_gene: TRBJ2-1; v_gene: TRBV28; d_gene: TRBD1; abundance: .; CDR3aa: CASSLGTVNEQFF; CDR3nt: TGTGCCAGCAGTTTGGGGACAGTGAATGAGCAGTTCTTC
j_gene: TRBJ2-7; v_gene: TRBV5-6; d_gene: .; abundance: .; CDR3aa: CASSLGVTEQYF; CDR3nt: TGTGCCAGCAGCTTGGGGGTCACCGAGCAGTACTTC
j_gene: TRBJ2-1; v_gene: TRBV29-1; d_gene: TRBD2; abundance: .; CDR3aa: CSSWTSGRYGEQFF; CDR3nt: TGCAGCTCTTGGACTAGCGGACGGTATGGTGAGCAGTTCTTC
j_gene: TRBJ2-3; v_gene: TRBV7-8; d_gene: .; abundance: .; CDR3aa: CASSAWSRDYTDTQYF; CDR3nt: TGTGCCAGCAGCGCGTGGTCTCGCGACTACACAGATACGCAGTATTTT
j_gene: TRBJ2-7; v_gene: TRBV27; d_gene: .; abundance: .; CDR3aa: CASSLGNSYEQYF; CDR3nt: TGTGCCAGCAGTTTGGGGAACTCCTACGAGCAGTACTTC
j_gene: TRBJ2-6; v_gene: TRBV27; d_gene: .; abundance: few; CDR3aa: CASSTSDGYSGANVLTF; CDR3nt: TGTGCCAGCAGTACCTCAGACGGGTACTCTGGGGCCAACGTCCTGACTTTC
j_gene: TRBJ1-5; v_gene: TRBV5-5; d_gene: .; abundance: .; CDR3aa: CASTPGGSGNQPQHF; CDR3nt: TGTGCCAGCACCCCGGGTGGGTCGGGCAATCAGCCCCAGCATTTT
j_gene: TRBJ2-7; v_gene: TRBV5-1; d_gene: .; abundance: .; CDR3aa: CASSSETLMYEQYF; CDR3nt: TGCGCCAGCAGCTCCGAGACATTGATGTACGAGCAGTACTTC
j_gene: TRBJ1-2; v_gene: TRBV16; d_gene: TRBD1; abundance: .; CDR3aa: CASSLKGAGGYTF; CDR3nt: TGTGCCAGCAGCCTTAAGGGGGCTGGAGGCTACACCTTC
j_gene: TRBJ2-1; v_gene: TRBV28; d_gene: .; abundance: .; CDR3aa: CASSSDLPDSYNEQFF; CDR3nt: TGTGCCAGCAGTTCCGATCTTCCGGACTCCTACAATGAGCAGTTCTTC
j_gene: TRBJ1-5; v_gene: TRBV4-1; d_gene: .; abundance: .; CDR3aa: CASSQEEGRGNQPQHF; CDR3nt: TGCGCCAGCAGCCAAGAAGAGGGGCGGGGCAATCAGCCCCAGCATTTT
j_gene: TRBJ1-3; v_gene: TRBV19; d_gene: TRBD1; abundance: .; CDR3aa: CASSLQGYGNTIYF; CDR3nt: TGTGCCAGTAGCCTACAGGGGTATGGAAACACCATATATTTT
j_gene: TRBJ2-7; v_gene: TRBV4-1; d_gene: .; abundance: .; CDR3aa: CASSQDRAAIYEQYF; CDR3nt: TGCGCCAGCAGCCAAGATCGAGCTGCCATCTACGAGCAGTACTTC
j_gene: TRBJ1-1; v_gene: TRBV7-2; d_gene: .; abundance: .; CDR3aa: CASSSEAFF; CDR3nt: TGTGCCAGCAGCTCTGAAGCTTTCTTT
j_gene: TRBJ1-6; v_gene: TRBV7-2; d_gene: .; abundance: .; CDR3aa: CASSRDGNSPLHF; CDR3nt: TGTGCCAGCAGCCGGGACGGTAATTCACCCCTCCACTTT
j_gene: TRBJ2-3; v_gene: TRBV9; d_gene: TRBD2; abundance: .; CDR3aa: CASSPPEKAGTTQYF; CDR3nt: TGTGCCAGCAGCCCACCAGAAAAAGCGGGGACTACGCAGTATTTT
j_gene: TRBJ2-3; v_gene: TRBV6-4; d_gene: TRBD2; abundance: .; CDR3aa: CASSTHSSGSTDTQYF; CDR3nt: TGTGCCAGCAGCACACACTCTAGCGGAAGCACAGATACGCAGTATTTT
j_gene: TRBJ2-3; v_gene: TRBV27; d_gene: .; abundance: .; CDR3aa: CASSLSGYPDTQYF; CDR3nt: TGTGCCAGCAGTTTATCGGGGTATCCAGATACGCAGTATTTT
j_gene: TRBJ2-5; v_gene: TRBV29-1; d_gene: .; abundance: .; CDR3aa: CSVVGSKETQYF; CDR3nt: TGCAGCGTTGTGGGCAGCAAAGAGACCCAGTACTTC
j_gene: TRBJ2-7; v_gene: TRBV4-1; d_gene: TRBD2; abundance: .; CDR3aa: CASSQVATSGGLQYF; CDR3nt: TGCGCCAGCAGCCAAGTCGCCACTAGCGGGGGCCTACAGTACTTC
j_gene: TRBJ2-7; v_gene: TRBV9; d_gene: TRBD1; abundance: once; CDR3aa: CASSEGQGETYEQYF; CDR3nt: TGTGCCAGCAGCGAGGGACAGGGGGAAACCTACGAGCAGTACTTC
j_gene: TRBJ2-1; v_gene: TRBV11-1; d_gene: TRBD2; abundance: .; CDR3aa: CASSPLAGEGNEQFF; CDR3nt: TGTGCCAGCAGCCCGCTAGCGGGGGAGGGCAATGAGCAGTTCTTC
j_gene: TRBJ2-7; v_gene: TRBV11-2; d_gene: TRBD1; abundance: many; CDR3aa: CASGGRGHEQYF; CDR3nt: TGTGCCAGCGGAGGCAGGGGGCACGAGCAGTACTTC
j_gene: TRBJ1-1; v_gene: TRBV11-2; d_gene: .; abundance: .; CDR3aa: CASSLGQGLVNTEAFF; CDR3nt: TGTGCCAGCAGCTTGGGCCAGGGGCTAGTGAACACTGAAGCTTTCTTT
j_gene: TRBJ1-5; v_gene: TRBV11-2; d_gene: .; abundance: .; CDR3aa: CASSLTPTSRPQHF; CDR3nt: TGTGCCAGCAGCTTAACACCGACGAGTCGGCCCCAGCATTTT